This T cell receptor (beta chain) was sequenced in a study of T cells after yellow fever vaccination. Overall study: Each low-cell-number fraction was prepared by means of SMART-Seq v4 Ultra Low Input.

TCRdb recomputed calls from the 5' RACE reads with MiXCR, one row per CDR3 protein. The profile covers 300,000 to 400,000 distinct CDR3 sequences, with 7% to 9% appearing a single time and approximately 15% taken by the ten largest. V was trimmed by 0 bases and J by 2 bases, leaving 12 bases between them. From germline, CDR1 is SGHRS and CDR2 YFSETQ. The CDR3 spans 16 residues. Study results and limitations: Most clones from primary vaccination were detected again post-booster (roughly 96% CD4, roughly 90% CD8).

About this clonotype: Its matching antigen is unknown.

The rearrangement joins TRBV5-1 to TRBJ2-1; D possibly corresponds to TRBD2 (6 bases). The clonotype originates from a man aged 18 to 29 who received the YFV17D yellow fever vaccine. The sample here was PBMCs, taken about 49 days after the first yellow fever vaccination. The CDR3 DNA sequence: TGCGCCAGCAGCTTGGCGGGGACTCTCACCTACAATGAGCAGTTCTTC. Translation: CASSLAGTLTYNEQFF.